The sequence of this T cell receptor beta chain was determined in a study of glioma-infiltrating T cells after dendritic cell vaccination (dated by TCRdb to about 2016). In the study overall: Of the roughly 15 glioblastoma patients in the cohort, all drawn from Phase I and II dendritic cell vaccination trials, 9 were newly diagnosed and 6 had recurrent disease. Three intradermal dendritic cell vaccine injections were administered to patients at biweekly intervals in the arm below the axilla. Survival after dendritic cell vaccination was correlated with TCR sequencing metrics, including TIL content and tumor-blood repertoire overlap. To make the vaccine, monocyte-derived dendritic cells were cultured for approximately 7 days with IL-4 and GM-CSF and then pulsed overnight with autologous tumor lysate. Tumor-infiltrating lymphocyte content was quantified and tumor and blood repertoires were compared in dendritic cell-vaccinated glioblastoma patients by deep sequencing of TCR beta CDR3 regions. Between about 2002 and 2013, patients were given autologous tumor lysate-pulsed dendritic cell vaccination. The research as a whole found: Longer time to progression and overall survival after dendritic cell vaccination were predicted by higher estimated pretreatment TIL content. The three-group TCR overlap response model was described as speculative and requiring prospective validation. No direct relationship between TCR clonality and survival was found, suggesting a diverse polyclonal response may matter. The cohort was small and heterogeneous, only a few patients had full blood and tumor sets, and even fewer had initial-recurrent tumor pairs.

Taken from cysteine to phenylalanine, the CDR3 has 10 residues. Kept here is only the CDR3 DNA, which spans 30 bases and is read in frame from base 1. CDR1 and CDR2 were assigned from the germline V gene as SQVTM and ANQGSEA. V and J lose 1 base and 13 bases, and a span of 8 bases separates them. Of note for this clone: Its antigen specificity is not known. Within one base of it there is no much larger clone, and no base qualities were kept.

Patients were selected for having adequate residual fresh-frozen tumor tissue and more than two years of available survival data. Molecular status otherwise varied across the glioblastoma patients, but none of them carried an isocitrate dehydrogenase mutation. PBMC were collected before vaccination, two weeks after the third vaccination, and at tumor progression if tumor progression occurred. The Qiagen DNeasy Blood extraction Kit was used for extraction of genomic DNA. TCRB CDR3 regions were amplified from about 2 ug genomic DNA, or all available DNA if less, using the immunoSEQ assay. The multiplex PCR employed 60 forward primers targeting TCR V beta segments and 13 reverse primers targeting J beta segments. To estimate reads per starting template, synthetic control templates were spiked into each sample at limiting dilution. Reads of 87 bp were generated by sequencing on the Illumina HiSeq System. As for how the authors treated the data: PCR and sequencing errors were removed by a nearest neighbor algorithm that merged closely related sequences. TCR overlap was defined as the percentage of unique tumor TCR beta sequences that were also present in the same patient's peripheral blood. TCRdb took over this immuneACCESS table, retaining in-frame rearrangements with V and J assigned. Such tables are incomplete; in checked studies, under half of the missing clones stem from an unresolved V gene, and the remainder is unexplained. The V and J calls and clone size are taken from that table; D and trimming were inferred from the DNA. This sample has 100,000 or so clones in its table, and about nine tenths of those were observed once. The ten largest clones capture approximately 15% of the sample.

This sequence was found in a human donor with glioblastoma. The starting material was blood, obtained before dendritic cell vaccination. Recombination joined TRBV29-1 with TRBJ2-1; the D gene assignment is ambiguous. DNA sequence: TGCAGCGTTGAAGCAAGTACTCAGTTCTTC. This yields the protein CSVEASTQFF.